This T cell receptor beta chain was sequenced during a study of neurological immune-mediated disorders. Study-level points and caveats: Private repertoires in all groups were suggested, as expanded clones shared no CDR3 amino acid sequences across subjects.

The team produced cDNA through 5'RACE using 10-nucleotide random UMIs. TCRdb independently ran MiXCR on the 5' RACE reads; one entry per CDR3 protein. The data show tens of thousands of distinct CDR3 sequences, about a tenth seen once. The CDR3 is 16 residues long. With 7 bases clipped from V and 8 bases from J, the junction kept 14 bases outside the gene matches. Germline V gives CDR1 WSHSY, CDR2 SAAADI. Maryland, USA blood bank volunteers served as healthy controls. PBMCs stored at -80 C, numbering 2 million, were the origin of the unsorted libraries. This clonotype was observed at least ten times. No antigen is known for it.

The chain joins TRBV10-2 to TRBJ2-1, with 10 nucleotides matching TRBD2. What was sequenced was PBMCs. The receptor was derived from a man aged 35 to 55 in good health. The CDR3 region has the DNA TGCGCCAGCAAATCCCTAGCGGGGGCCCTAGTCGATGAGCAGTTCTTC. It codes for CASKSLAGALVDEQFF.